Sequencing of this T cell receptor beta chain was carried out in a study of beta chain features in type 1 diabetes. The ends lost 1 base at V and 0 bases at J; junction bases unmatched: 7. There are 17 residues in the CDR3. Germline V gene data show CDR1 as LNHNV and CDR2 as YYDKDF (reference sequence). For this clone: Its antigen is unknown.

Sequenced material consisted of expressed TCRB transcripts (all of the isolated RNA was reverse transcribed). Assay used: immunoSEQ multiplex PCR; TCRdb lists only in-frame clones, some missing. The top ten clones hold about 0.02% of a sample with 970,000 or so clones, roughly a sixth of them seen once. Points from the study as a whole: A PCR bias possibly favoring shorter templates would apply equally to patients and controls. Researchers reported that naive, central memory and Treg TCRB repertoires appeared more similar in patients than in healthy donors.

This TCR came from a woman younger than 30 in good health. Sample: naive CD4+ T cells from blood. The chain employs TRBV15 and TRBJ2-7; 9 nucleotides line up with TRBD2. CDR3 in amino acids: CATSRVWGGRASYEQYF. Here the CDR3 DNA reads TGTGCCACCAGCAGAGTATGGGGCGGGAGGGCCTCCTACGAGCAGTACTTC.